A selection of T cell receptor beta chains follows, all from one sample in a study of early T cells in non-severe SARS-CoV-2 infection. TCRdb passed the 5' RACE reads through MiXCR, listing each CDR3 protein once. The sample holds approximately 65,000 distinct CDR3 sequences, under 13% seen once. The material sequenced was whole blood. The receptors shown here come from an adult who was a healthcare worker with PCR-confirmed SARS-CoV-2 infection or an uninfected control (not recorded which). Each CDR3 is given with its conserved first and last residue. The D gene is left open where the match is weak. The listing skips clone size in some rows; elsewhere it reads once, few, many or a size class.

abundance: few; v_gene: TRBV25-1; j_gene: TRBJ2-4; d_gene: -; CDR3nt: TGTGCCAGCAGTCCGGGAAGAAACATTCAGTACTTC; CDR3aa: CASSPGRNIQYF
abundance: many; v_gene: TRBV11-2; j_gene: TRBJ2-1; d_gene: -; CDR3nt: TGTGCCAGCAGCCCGCGGGCAGGGGGGAACAATGAGCAGTTCTTC; CDR3aa: CASSPRAGGNNEQFF
abundance: many; v_gene: TRBV7-2; j_gene: TRBJ2-1; d_gene: -; CDR3nt: TGTGCCAGCAGCTTATTCTTGTCGGGTGATGAGCAGTTCTTC; CDR3aa: CASSLFLSGDEQFF
abundance: many; v_gene: TRBV14; j_gene: TRBJ2-1; d_gene: TRBD1; CDR3nt: TGTGCCAGCAGCCAAGGCGAGGGGGCAGGGGAGCAGTTCTTC; CDR3aa: CASSQGEGAGEQFF
abundance: -; v_gene: TRBV7-8; j_gene: TRBJ2-1; d_gene: -; CDR3nt: TGTGCCAGCAGCTTATCATTAGCTCCTGAGCAGTTCTTC; CDR3aa: CASSLSLAPEQFF
abundance: -; v_gene: TRBV19; j_gene: TRBJ1-5; d_gene: -; CDR3nt: TGTGCCAGTAAGCAGGGGCGGTTTCAGCCCCAGCATTTT; CDR3aa: CASKQGRFQPQHF
abundance: -; v_gene: TRBV14; j_gene: TRBJ1-1; d_gene: -; CDR3nt: TGTGCCAGCAGCCAAGCCCAACAGGGCTCTGAAGCTTTCTTT; CDR3aa: CASSQAQQGSEAFF
abundance: few; v_gene: TRBV18; j_gene: TRBJ2-7; d_gene: TRBD2; CDR3nt: TGTGCCAGCACTCCGGGGGGTCCTAGCTCCTACGAGCAGTACTTC; CDR3aa: CASTPGGPSSYEQYF
abundance: few; v_gene: TRBV10-2; j_gene: TRBJ2-1; d_gene: TRBD2; CDR3nt: TGCGCCAGCAGCGAGGGACTAGCGATATACCTAGATTTCTTC; CDR3aa: CASSEGLAIYLDFF
abundance: many; v_gene: TRBV10-3; j_gene: TRBJ2-5; d_gene: -; CDR3nt: TGTGCCATCAGTGGTAAACAGGGTCCCAACGAACGGGGGGAGACCCAGTACTTC; CDR3aa: CAISGKQGPNERGETQYF
abundance: few; v_gene: TRBV28; j_gene: TRBJ1-2; d_gene: TRBD1; CDR3nt: TGTGCCAGCAGTTTAATGCAGGGGGCGAGCTATGGCTACACCTTC; CDR3aa: CASSLMQGASYGYTF
abundance: -; v_gene: TRBV28; j_gene: TRBJ2-6; d_gene: -; CDR3nt: TGTGCCAGCAACCCCTCTGGGGCCAACGTCCTGACTTTC; CDR3aa: CASNPSGANVLTF
abundance: few; v_gene: TRBV28; j_gene: TRBJ2-5; d_gene: -; CDR3nt: TGTGCCAGCAGTTCACCCAAGGCAGGTCAAGAGACCCAGTACTTC; CDR3aa: CASSSPKAGQETQYF
abundance: -; v_gene: TRBV11-2; j_gene: TRBJ2-7; d_gene: TRBD1; CDR3nt: TGTGCCACCGGACAGGGGGCCGGCGAGCAGTACTTC; CDR3aa: CATGQGAGEQYF
abundance: many; v_gene: TRBV20-1; j_gene: TRBJ1-2; d_gene: -; CDR3nt: TGCAGTGCTAGGGGGCGGACAGCCTATGGCTACACCTTC; CDR3aa: CSARGRTAYGYTF
abundance: -; v_gene: TRBV4-2; j_gene: TRBJ2-3; d_gene: TRBD2; CDR3nt: TGTGCAAGCGGGACCGGCACAGATACGCAGTATTTT; CDR3aa: CASGTGTDTQYF
abundance: few; v_gene: TRBV6-5; j_gene: TRBJ2-7; d_gene: -; CDR3nt: TGTGCCAGCAGTTACGTTGAACGAAGTGAGCAGTACTTC; CDR3aa: CASSYVERSEQYF
abundance: -; v_gene: TRBV10-3; j_gene: TRBJ1-2; d_gene: -; CDR3nt: TGTGCCACCTCGGTAGGGACCGACTATGGCTACACCTTC; CDR3aa: CATSVGTDYGYTF
abundance: -; v_gene: TRBV2; j_gene: TRBJ2-4; d_gene: TRBD1; CDR3nt: TGTGCCAGCAACGAACAGGGGTTTGTCAAAAACATTCAGTACTTC; CDR3aa: CASNEQGFVKNIQYF
abundance: many; v_gene: TRBV28; j_gene: TRBJ1-2; d_gene: -; CDR3nt: TGTGCCAGCACTCGAGGGGGGAATCCCCTCTATGGCTACACCTTC; CDR3aa: CASTRGGNPLYGYTF
abundance: few; v_gene: TRBV27; j_gene: TRBJ2-7; d_gene: -; CDR3nt: TGTGCCAGCAGTTGGGCCGCCGGCTACGAGCAGTACTTC; CDR3aa: CASSWAAGYEQYF
abundance: few; v_gene: TRBV2; j_gene: TRBJ1-1; d_gene: -; CDR3nt: TGTGCCAGCAGTGACCGGGGGGACTTTCGGGCTTTCTTT; CDR3aa: CASSDRGDFRAFF
abundance: few; v_gene: TRBV20-1; j_gene: TRBJ2-3; d_gene: -; CDR3nt: TGCAGTGCCCAGTGGGATACGCAGTATTTT; CDR3aa: CSAQWDTQYF
abundance: -; v_gene: TRBV5-8; j_gene: TRBJ2-7; d_gene: TRBD2; CDR3nt: TGTGCCAGCAGCTTGGCCCTGGCGAGCGGGGGGACCTACGAGCAGTACTTC; CDR3aa: CASSLALASGGTYEQYF
abundance: many; v_gene: TRBV20-1; j_gene: TRBJ1-4; d_gene: -; CDR3nt: TGCAGTGCTAGAAGGGACAAAGGCAATGAAAAACTGTTTTTT; CDR3aa: CSARRDKGNEKLFF
abundance: few; v_gene: TRBV7-8; j_gene: TRBJ2-7; d_gene: TRBD2; CDR3nt: TGTGCCAGCAGCTTAGGGAATAGCGGGATCAAGTACGAGCAGTACTTC; CDR3aa: CASSLGNSGIKYEQYF
abundance: -; v_gene: TRBV20-1; j_gene: TRBJ2-1; d_gene: TRBD2; CDR3nt: TGCAGTGCCAAGAGCGGGGTAACCTACAATGAGCAGTTCTTC; CDR3aa: CSAKSGVTYNEQFF
abundance: -; v_gene: TRBV7-6; j_gene: TRBJ2-5; d_gene: -; CDR3nt: TGTGCCAGCAGCTTAGTCCCAGGGGTAGATGAGACCCAGTACTTC; CDR3aa: CASSLVPGVDETQYF
abundance: many; v_gene: TRBV20-1; j_gene: TRBJ2-7; d_gene: TRBD2; CDR3nt: TGCAGTGCTTCTATTCCGGGACTAGCATCCTACGAGCAGTACTTC; CDR3aa: CSASIPGLASYEQYF
abundance: many; v_gene: TRBV12-3/TRBV12-4; j_gene: TRBJ2-3; d_gene: -; CDR3nt: TGTGCCAGCAGCTGGACTGGACGGATCACAGATACGCAGTATTTT; CDR3aa: CASSWTGRITDTQYF
abundance: -; v_gene: TRBV4-1; j_gene: TRBJ2-4; d_gene: -; CDR3nt: TGCGCCAGCAGCCAAGGTCTAGGGGATACAAACATTCAGTACTTC; CDR3aa: CASSQGLGDTNIQYF
abundance: -; v_gene: TRBV6-6; j_gene: TRBJ2-2; d_gene: -; CDR3nt: TGTGCCAGCAGTTACTCCGAGAGCACCGGGGAGCTGTTTTTT; CDR3aa: CASSYSESTGELFF
abundance: -; v_gene: TRBV5-4; j_gene: TRBJ2-1; d_gene: -; CDR3nt: TGTGCCAGCAGCTTGGTGGGCGGGATTGTGAATGAGCAGTTCTTC; CDR3aa: CASSLVGGIVNEQFF
abundance: many; v_gene: TRBV28; j_gene: TRBJ2-3; d_gene: -; CDR3nt: TGTGCCAGCAGTTTGTGGTCTAGAACAGATACGCAGTATTTT; CDR3aa: CASSLWSRTDTQYF
abundance: many; v_gene: TRBV28; j_gene: TRBJ2-7; d_gene: TRBD1; CDR3nt: TGTGCCAGCAGGAACACCGGGACAGGGAGGGGACGGCAGTACTTC; CDR3aa: CASRNTGTGRGRQYF
abundance: few; v_gene: TRBV30; j_gene: TRBJ2-2; d_gene: -; CDR3nt: TGTGCCTGGAGATCGCAGAACACCGGGGAGCTGTTTTTT; CDR3aa: CAWRSQNTGELFF
abundance: many; v_gene: TRBV18; j_gene: TRBJ2-3; d_gene: TRBD2; CDR3nt: TGTGCCAGCTCACCGGCGGGAGAAGGACAAGATACGCAGTATTTT; CDR3aa: CASSPAGEGQDTQYF
abundance: -; v_gene: TRBV18; j_gene: TRBJ2-1; d_gene: -; CDR3nt: TGTGCCAGCCCTGGCCCCCCGGGCCCCCCCTACAATGAGCAGTTCTTC; CDR3aa: CASPGPPGPPYNEQFF
abundance: few; v_gene: TRBV5-1; j_gene: TRBJ1-1; d_gene: -; CDR3nt: TGCGCCAGCAGCTCCGGAGGGGCGCCGGCCACTGAAGCTTTCTTT; CDR3aa: CASSSGGAPATEAFF
abundance: many; v_gene: TRBV4-1; j_gene: TRBJ1-5; d_gene: TRBD1; CDR3nt: TGCGCCAGCAGCGGTCGAACAGGGACAGGGAATCAGCCCCAGCATTTT; CDR3aa: CASSGRTGTGNQPQHF
abundance: few; v_gene: TRBV4-2; j_gene: TRBJ2-7; d_gene: -; CDR3nt: TGTGCCAGCAGCCAAGAGGGGGCGGGAGAACCCTACGAGCAGTACTTC; CDR3aa: CASSQEGAGEPYEQYF
abundance: many; v_gene: TRBV5-5; j_gene: TRBJ2-7; d_gene: -; CDR3nt: TGTGCCAGCAGCTCTTCGGCGGCTGGACCTGGCGAGCAGTACTTC; CDR3aa: CASSSSAAGPGEQYF
abundance: -; v_gene: TRBV7-3; j_gene: TRBJ2-7; d_gene: TRBD2; CDR3nt: TGTGCCAGCAGCTTGGCGGGAGCATCCGACGAGCAGTACTTC; CDR3aa: CASSLAGASDEQYF
abundance: -; v_gene: TRBV11-2; j_gene: TRBJ2-7; d_gene: TRBD2; CDR3nt: TGTGCCAGCAGCTCTGGACTAGCAGACTCCTACGAGCAGTACTTC; CDR3aa: CASSSGLADSYEQYF